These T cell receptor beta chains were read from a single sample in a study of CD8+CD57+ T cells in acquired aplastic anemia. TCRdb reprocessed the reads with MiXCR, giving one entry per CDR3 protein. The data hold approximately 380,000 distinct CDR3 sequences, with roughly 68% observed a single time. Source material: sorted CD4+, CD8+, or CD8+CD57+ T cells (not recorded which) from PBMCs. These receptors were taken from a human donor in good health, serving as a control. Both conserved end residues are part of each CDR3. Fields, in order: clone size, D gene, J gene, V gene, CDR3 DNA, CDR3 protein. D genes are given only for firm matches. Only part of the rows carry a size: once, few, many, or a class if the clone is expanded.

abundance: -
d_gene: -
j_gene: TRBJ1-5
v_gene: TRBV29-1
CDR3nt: TGCAGCAGTACAAGAGCGAGCAACCAGGCCCAGCATTTT
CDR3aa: CSSTRASNQAQHF

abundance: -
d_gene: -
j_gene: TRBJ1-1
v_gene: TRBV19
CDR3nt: TGTGCCAGCAGCCACAACCCCTGCATGAACGCTGAAGCTTTCTTT
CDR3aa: CASSHNPCMNAEAFF

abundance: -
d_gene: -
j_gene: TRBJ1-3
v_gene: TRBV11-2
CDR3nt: TGTGCCAGCACCAAAGGGGCGGGCAGTCCTGGAAACACCATATATTTT
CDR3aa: CASTKGAGSPGNTIYF

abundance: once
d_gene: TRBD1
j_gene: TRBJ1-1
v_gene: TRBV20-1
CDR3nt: TGCAGTGCTATGGGACAGGGAAGCGGCTCTTTCTTT
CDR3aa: CSAMGQGSGSFF

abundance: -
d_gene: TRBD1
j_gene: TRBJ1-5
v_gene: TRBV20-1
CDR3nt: TGCAGTGTTACAATGACAGGGGGCCAACGCCGTCAGCCCCAGCATTTT
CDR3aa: CSVTMTGGQRRQPQHF

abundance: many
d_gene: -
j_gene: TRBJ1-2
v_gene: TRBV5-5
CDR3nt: TGTGCCAGCAGCTCACAATGGCAGGGTGGCTACACCTTC
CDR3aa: CASSSQWQGGYTF

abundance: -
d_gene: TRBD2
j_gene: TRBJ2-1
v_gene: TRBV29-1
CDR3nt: TGCAGCGTTAAAAGACTCGGGACTAGCCCCTACAATGAGCAGTTCTTC
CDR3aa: CSVKRLGTSPYNEQFF

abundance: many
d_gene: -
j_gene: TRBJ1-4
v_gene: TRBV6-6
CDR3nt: TGTGCCAGCAGTTACTCAGCGCCCTGGGAGGGGCTAAAACTGTTTTTT
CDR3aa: CASSYSAPWEGLKLFF

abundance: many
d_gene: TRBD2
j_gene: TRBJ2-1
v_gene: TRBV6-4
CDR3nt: TGTGCCAGCAGTGACCGGGGGGGCCAAGGTGAGCAGTTCTTC
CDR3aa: CASSDRGGQGEQFF

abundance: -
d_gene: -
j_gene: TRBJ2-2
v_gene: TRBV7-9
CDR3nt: -
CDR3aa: CASSLAPQETQYFELFF

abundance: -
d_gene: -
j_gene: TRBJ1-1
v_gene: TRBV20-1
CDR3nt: TGCAGTGCTAGTTCCGGGGTTGGAGCTTTCTTT
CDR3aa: CSASSGVGAFF

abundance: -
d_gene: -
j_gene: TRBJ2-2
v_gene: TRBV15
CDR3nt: TGTGCCACCCTCACGACGGGGGAACCCGGGGAGCTGTTTTTT
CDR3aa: CATLTTGEPGELFF

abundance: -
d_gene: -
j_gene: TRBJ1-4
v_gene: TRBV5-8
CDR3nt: TGTGCCACCAGACCACCGGATCCCGGGAATGAAAAACTGTTTTTT
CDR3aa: CATRPPDPGNEKLFF

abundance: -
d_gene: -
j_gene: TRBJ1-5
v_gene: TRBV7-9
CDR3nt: TGTGCCAGCAGCAAGGTTGAGGGAGGGGAGACGTATCAGCCCCAGCATTTT
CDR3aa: CASSKVEGGETYQPQHF

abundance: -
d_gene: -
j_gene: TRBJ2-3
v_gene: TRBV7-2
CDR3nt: TGTGCCAGCAGCTTGGCCGCCGTGAACACGCAGTATTTT
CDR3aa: CASSLAAVNTQYF

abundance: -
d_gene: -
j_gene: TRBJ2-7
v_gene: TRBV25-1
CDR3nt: TGTGCCAGCAGTGGGGGCAACGCCTACGAGCAGTACTTC
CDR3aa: CASSGGNAYEQYF

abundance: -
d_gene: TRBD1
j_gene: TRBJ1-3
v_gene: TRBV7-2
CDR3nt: TGTGCCAGCAGCTTTGGGACAGCTATGGCTACACCCTCGATATATTTT
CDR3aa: CASSFGTAMATPSIYF

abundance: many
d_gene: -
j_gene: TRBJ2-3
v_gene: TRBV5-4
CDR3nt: TGTGCCAGCAGCAGCGCCCCTGGAAACACAGATACGCAGTATTTT
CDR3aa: CASSSAPGNTDTQYF

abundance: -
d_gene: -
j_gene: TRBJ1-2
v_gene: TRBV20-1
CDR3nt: TGCAGTGCCGAAAAGTTAGGGGGTTCCTGCTACACCTTC
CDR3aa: CSAEKLGGSCYTF

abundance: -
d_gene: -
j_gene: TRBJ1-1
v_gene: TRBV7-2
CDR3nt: TGTGCCAGCAACATCAACCGGGACTACAAAGCTTACTTT
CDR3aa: CASNINRDYKAYF

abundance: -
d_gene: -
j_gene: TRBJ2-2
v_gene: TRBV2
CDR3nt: TGTGCCAGCAGCCAATCAGGGACCGGGGAGCTGTTTTTT
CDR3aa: CASSQSGTGELFF

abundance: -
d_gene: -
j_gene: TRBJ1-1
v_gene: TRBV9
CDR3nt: TGCACCAGCACTATAAGTGATATCACTGAAGCTTTCTTT
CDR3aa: CTSTISDITEAFF

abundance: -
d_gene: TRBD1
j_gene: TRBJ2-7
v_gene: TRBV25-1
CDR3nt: TGTGCCAGCAGTGTGGGACAGGGGAAGGGCGAGCAGTACTTC
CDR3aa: CASSVGQGKGEQYF

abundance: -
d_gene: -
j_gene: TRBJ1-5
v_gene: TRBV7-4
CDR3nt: TGTGCCAGCAGCTCAACCTATCGGCAGCCCCAGCATTTT
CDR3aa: CASSSTYRQPQHF

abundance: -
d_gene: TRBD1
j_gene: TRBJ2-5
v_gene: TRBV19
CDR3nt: TGTGCCAGTAGCCCAACAGGGGTGCAGACCCAGTACTTC
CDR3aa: CASSPTGVQTQYF

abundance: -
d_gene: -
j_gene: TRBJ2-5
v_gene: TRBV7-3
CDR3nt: TGTGCCAGCAGCCAGCAGACAGCGCGGAATGAGACCCAGTACTTC
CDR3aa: CASSQQTARNETQYF

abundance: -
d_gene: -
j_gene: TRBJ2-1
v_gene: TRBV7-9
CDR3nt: TGTGCCAGCATTCGACGCCGAACACTGAATCACTCTTTCAATGAGCAGTTCTTC
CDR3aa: CASIRRRTLNHSFNEQFF

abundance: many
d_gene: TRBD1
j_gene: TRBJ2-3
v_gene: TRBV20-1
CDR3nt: TGCAGTGCTGGCGGGGGACAGGGGTATGCTAGCACAGATACGCAGTATTTT
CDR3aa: CSAGGGQGYASTDTQYF

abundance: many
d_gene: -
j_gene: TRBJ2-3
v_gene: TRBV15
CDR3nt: TGTGCCACCAGCAGAGACCACTCTAATACGCAGTATTTT
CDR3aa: CATSRDHSNTQYF

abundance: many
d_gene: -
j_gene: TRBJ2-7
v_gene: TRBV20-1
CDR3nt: TGCAGTGCTAGAGGTAGGGAGGCAGGGCCTACCTACGAGCAGTACTTC
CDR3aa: CSARGREAGPTYEQYF

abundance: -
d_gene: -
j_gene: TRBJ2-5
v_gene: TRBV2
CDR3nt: TGTGCCAGCAGTGTAAGTCCCTGGGAGGAGACCCAGTACTTC
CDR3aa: CASSVSPWEETQYF

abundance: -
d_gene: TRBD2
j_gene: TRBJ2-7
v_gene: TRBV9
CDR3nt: TGTGCCAGCAGCGTCGGGACTAGCTACGAGCAGTACTTC
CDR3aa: CASSVGTSYEQYF

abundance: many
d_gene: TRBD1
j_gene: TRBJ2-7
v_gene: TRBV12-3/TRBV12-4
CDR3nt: TGTGCCAGCAGTTTTCCGGAACAGGGGACCTACGAGCAGTACTTC
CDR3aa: CASSFPEQGTYEQYF

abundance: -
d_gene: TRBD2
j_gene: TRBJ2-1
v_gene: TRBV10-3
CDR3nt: TGTGCCATCAGAGCGGGGGCCCCCTACAATGTGCAGTTCTTC
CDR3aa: CAIRAGAPYNVQFF

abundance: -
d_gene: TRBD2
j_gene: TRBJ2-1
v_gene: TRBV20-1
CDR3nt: TGCAGTGCTATCAGCGGGGGGCCTAACAATGAGCAGTTCTTC
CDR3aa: CSAISGGPNNEQFF

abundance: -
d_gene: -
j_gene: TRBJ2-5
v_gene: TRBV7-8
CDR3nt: TGTGCCAGCAGCTTAGGAGCGTCGGGCGGGGAGACCCAGTACTTC
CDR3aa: CASSLGASGGETQYF

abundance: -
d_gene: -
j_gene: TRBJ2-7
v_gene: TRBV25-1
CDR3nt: TGTGCCAGCAGTGACCCAAGGGCAACCTACGAGCAGTACTTC
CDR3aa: CASSDPRATYEQYF

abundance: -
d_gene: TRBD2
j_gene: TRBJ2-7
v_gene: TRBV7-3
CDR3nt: TGTGCTAGCAGCAACCAACTCGCGGGGGATTACTGCGAGCAGTACTTC
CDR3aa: CASSNQLAGDYCEQYF

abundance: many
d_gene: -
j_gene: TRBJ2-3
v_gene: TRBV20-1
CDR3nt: TGCAGTGCTAGAGATCAAGGGGTTGTGGCCACAGATACGCAGTATTTT
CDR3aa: CSARDQGVVATDTQYF

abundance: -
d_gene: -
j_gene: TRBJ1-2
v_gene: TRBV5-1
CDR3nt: TGCGCCAGCAGCTTGGGTAAACACCAGGTCTACACCTTC
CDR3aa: CASSLGKHQVYTF

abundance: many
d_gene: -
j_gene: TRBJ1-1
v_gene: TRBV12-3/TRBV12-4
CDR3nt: TGTGCCAGCAGTGGGGAGACCTTTAGGAACACTGAAGCTTTCTTT
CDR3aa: CASSGETFRNTEAFF

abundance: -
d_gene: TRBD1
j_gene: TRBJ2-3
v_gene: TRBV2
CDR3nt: TGTGCCAGCAGTACAGGGGTGGCGGGAGATACGCAGTATTTT
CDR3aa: CASSTGVAGDTQYF

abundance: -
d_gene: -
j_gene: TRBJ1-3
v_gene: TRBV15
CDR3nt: TGTGCCACCAGCAGAAAAAACAGGAACCTCTCTGGAAACACCATATATTTT
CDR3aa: CATSRKNRNLSGNTIYF

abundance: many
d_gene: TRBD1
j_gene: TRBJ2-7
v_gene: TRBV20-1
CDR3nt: TGCAGTGCCCAAAAACTCACAGGGGTCGGCTACGAGCAGTACTTC
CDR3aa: CSAQKLTGVGYEQYF

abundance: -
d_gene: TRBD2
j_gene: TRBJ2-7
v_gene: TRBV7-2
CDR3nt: TGTGCCAGCAGCCATACAAGCGGGGGCTATGAGCAGTACTTC
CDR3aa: CASSHTSGGYEQYF

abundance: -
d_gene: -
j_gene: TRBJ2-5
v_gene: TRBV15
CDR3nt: TGTGCCACCAGCAAATACCCCGACTCTCAAGAGACCCAGTACTTC
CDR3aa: CATSKYPDSQETQYF

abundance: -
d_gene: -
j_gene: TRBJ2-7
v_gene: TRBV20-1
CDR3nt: TGCAGTGCTACAAGATGGGGCAGGGGAGGTTTGGAGCAGTACTTC
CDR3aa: CSATRWGRGGLEQYF

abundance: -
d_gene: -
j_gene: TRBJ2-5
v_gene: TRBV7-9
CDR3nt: TGTGCCAGCAGCGTAGGGGTAAATGAGACCCAGTATTTC
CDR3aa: CASSVGVNETQYF